This paragraph reports one T cell receptor beta chain. The junction differs from germline at one of its ends, possibly a read error. The entry originates in a study of human T cells and chemical hapten exposure. The wider study: Application of 0.01% DPC to the upper back was done by patch test, with a reading at 6 days. Enrolled patients were predominantly female and had alopecia areata, totalis or universalis. Minor volume differences among pooled libraries chiefly drove per-sample TCR yield variation.

Unique molecular identifiers were attached to individual cDNA molecules during library preparation. TCRdb analysed the RACE reads with MiXCR anew, one entry per CDR3 protein. The profile shows roughly 180,000 distinct CDR3 sequences, around 15% of them singletons. This CDR3 comprises 15 residues. Germline assignment: CDR1 SGHTA and CDR2 FQGTGA. The time point is: patch test 1, 2 weeks after DPC sensitization. Treatment: therapeutic diphenylcyclopropenone sensitization with weekly scalp DPC. Sequenced here: whole blood, sampled in connection with sensitization to the hapten diphenylcyclopropenone (DPC). The sequence came from a woman in her 30s with alopecia areata. Some clones in this sample may be carry-over from other donors' samples. This chain joins TRBV7-3 and TRBJ2-3; TRBD1 matches 11 bases. CDR3 protein: CACSFGTGGTDTQYF. DNA of the CDR3: TGTGCCTGCAGCTTCGGGACAGGGGGAACAGATACGCAGTATTTT.